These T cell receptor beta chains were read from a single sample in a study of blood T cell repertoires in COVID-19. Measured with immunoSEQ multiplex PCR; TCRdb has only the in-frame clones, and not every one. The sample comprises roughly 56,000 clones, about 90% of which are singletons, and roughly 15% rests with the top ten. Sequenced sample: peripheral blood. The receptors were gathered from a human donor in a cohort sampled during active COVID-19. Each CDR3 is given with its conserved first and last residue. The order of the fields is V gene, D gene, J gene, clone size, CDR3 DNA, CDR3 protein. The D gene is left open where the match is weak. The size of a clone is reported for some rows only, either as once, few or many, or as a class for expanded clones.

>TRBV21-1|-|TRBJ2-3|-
TGTGCCAGCAGCGTACACCCCGGGACAGGGAGTGCAGATACGCAGTATTTT
CASSVHPGTGSADTQYF
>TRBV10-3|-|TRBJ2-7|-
TGTGCCATCAGACAGGAGTACGAGCAGTACTTC
CAIRQEYEQYF
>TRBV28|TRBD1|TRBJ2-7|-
TGTGCCAGCAGTTTATACAGGGGGCGAAACGAGCAGTACTTC
CASSLYRGRNEQYF
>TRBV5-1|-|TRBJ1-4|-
TGCGCCAGCAGCGCAGCAGGCCGTAATGAAAAACTGTTTTTT
CASSAAGRNEKLFF
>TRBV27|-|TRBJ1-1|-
TGTGCCAGCAGTACGCAGGGGTATACTGAAGCTTTCTTT
CASSTQGYTEAFF
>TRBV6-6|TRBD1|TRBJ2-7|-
TGTGCCAGCAGTTACTCGCCAGGGACAGGACTTGCCTGCTTC
CASSYSPGTGLACF
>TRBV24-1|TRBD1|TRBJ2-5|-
TGTGCCACCAGTGATAGGCGTGGGACAGTAGTACAAGAGACCCAGTACTTC
CATSDRRGTVVQETQYF
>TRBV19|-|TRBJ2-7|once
TGTGCCAGTAGTATCAGAGGGATGGTATACGAGCAGTACTTC
CASSIRGMVYEQYF
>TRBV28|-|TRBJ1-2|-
TGTGCCAGCAGTTCCCCGTCGGTAGCTAACTATGGCTACACCTTC
CASSSPSVANYGYTF
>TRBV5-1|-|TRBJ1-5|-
TGCGCCAGCAGCTTGCATAGCAATCAGCCCCAGCATTTT
CASSLHSNQPQHF
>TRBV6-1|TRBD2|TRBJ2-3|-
TGTGCCAGCAGCCGGGGGGGGCGCACAGATACGCAGTATTTT
CASSRGGRTDTQYF